The next 15 T cell receptor beta chains were all read from a single sample in a study of T cell responses to AZD1222 COVID-19 vaccine. Assay: immunoSEQ multiplex PCR; the TCRdb copy retains only in-frame clones and omits some. The sample carries around 140,000 clones, 93% recorded once. The sample here was peripheral blood, taken on day 0 of AZD1222 vaccination. The source is an adult in good health.

The chain couples TRBV4-3 to TRBJ1-2, with D unclear. The CDR3 has 14 amino acids. Germline-derived CDR1 and CDR2 are LGHNA and YSLEER. V was cut by 0 bases and J by 3 bases, with 8 bases left in between. The DNA for the CDR3 is TGCGCCAGCAGCCAAGATGCAGGCGACTATGGCTACACCTTC. The encoded protein is CASSQDAGDYGYTF.

The gene calls are TRBV30 and TRBJ2-7; 9 bases line up with TRBD1. The J segment lost 2 bases and the V segment lost 2 bases, leaving 1 base of the junction unmatched. This CDR3 comprises 13 residues. From germline, CDR1 is GTSNPN and CDR2 SVGIG (reference sequence). CDR3 nucleotides: TGTGCCTGGAGTTGGACAGGGGCCTACGAGCAGTACTTC. Its protein is CAWSWTGAYEQYF.

The V call is TRBV10-3, the J call TRBJ2-7; TRBD1 matches at 10 bases. V was pared by 5 bases and J by 5 bases, with 6 bases of the junction left unmatched. The CDR3 spans 14 residues. The V gene's germline CDR1 is ENHRY and CDR2 SYGVKD. CDR3 residues: CAISSDRGMNEQYF. The CDR3 region has the DNA TGTGCCATCAGTTCGGACAGGGGGATGAACGAGCAGTACTTC.

The chain uses TRBV7-2 and TRBJ2-7; 9 bases align to TRBD1. Germline trimming cut 2 bases from V and 9 bases from J; bases unmatched to any gene: 5. The CDR3 contains 13 residues. Looked up from germline, CDR1 is SGHTA and CDR2 is FQGNSA. The DNA of the CDR3 is TGTGCCAGCAGCTTACCACAGGGGGCCGGGCAGTACTTC. Translated, it gives CASSLPQGAGQYF.

This clone was observed a single time. The CDR3 sequence: CASSQKYRGLAATNEKLFF. For the CDR3, the DNA is TGTGCCAGCAGCCAGAAATACAGGGGGCTGGCTGCAACTAATGAAAAACTGTTTTTT. This chain links TRBV27 with TRBJ1-4, with 9 positions matching TRBD1. The CDR3 sequence is 19 residues long. With 6 bases clipped from V and 0 bases from J, the junction kept 14 bases outside the gene matches. Per the germline V gene, CDR1 is MNHEY and CDR2 is SMNVEV (reference sequence). Drawing the rest from reference TRBV27 and TRBJ1-4, the complete variable domain is EAQVTQNPRYLITVTGKKLTVTCSQNMNHEYMSWYRQDPGLGLRQIYYSMNVEVTDKGDVPEGYKVSRKEKRNFPLILESPSPNQTSLYFCASSQKYRGLAATNEKLFFGSGTQLSVL.

This chain links TRBV9 with TRBJ1-3; maybe TRBD1 (6 bases). The V end lost 0 bases, the J end lost 7 bases, and 14 bases lay between the germline ends. This CDR3 is 15 amino acids long. Germline CDR1 is SGDLS and CDR2 is YYNGEE. CDR3 sequence (DNA): TGTGCCAGCAGCGTAGAACCACAGGGAGAGAACACCATATATTTT. This codes for CASSVEPQGENTIYF.

The rearrangement joins TRBV9 to TRBJ2-7; the D gene is possibly TRBD2 (5 bases). The length of the CDR3 is 18 residues. The V end was cut by 4 bases, the J end by 3 bases, with 26 bases between. Germline V lookup: CDR1 SGDLS, CDR2 YYNGEE. The CDR3 DNA follows: TGTGCCAGCAGCCAACACGACCACGGCCGGGCGGCGGGCTACGAGCAGTACTTC. Residues: CASSQHDHGRAAGYEQYF.

This chain connects TRBV6-5 to TRBJ2-7; D not certain. Germline CDR1 MNHEY, CDR2 SVGAGI. The CDR3 contains 12 residues. Trimming removed 7 bases from V and 4 bases from J, with 11 bases in between. The CDR3 here is CASTGNSYEQYF. DNA of the CDR3: TGTGCCAGCACTGGGAATTCATACGAGCAGTACTTC.

The chain has TRBV5-1 and TRBJ2-1; D is undetermined. V lost 4 bases and J 0 bases, leaving 8 bases between the germline ends. Germline V lookup: CDR1 SGHRS, CDR2 YFSETQ. This CDR3 is 14 amino acids long. CDR3 sequence: CASSPSSSYNEQFF. For the CDR3, the DNA is TGCGCCAGCAGCCCGTCTAGCTCCTACAATGAGCAGTTCTTC.

This chain links TRBV5-1 with TRBJ2-5, with 9 positions matching TRBD2. Germline CDR1 and CDR2: SGHRS and YFSETQ. The V segment lost 3 bases and the J segment 4 bases; nucleotides outside the gene matches: 10. The CDR3 consists of 16 residues. In DNA, the CDR3 is TGCGCCAGCAGCTGGGAAGGTAGCGGGGGTACAGAGACCCAGTACTTC. This codes for CASSWEGSGGTETQYF.

The chain combines TRBV7-9 with TRBJ2-2, with unresolved D. Germline V gene lookup returns CDR1 SEHNR and CDR2 FQNEAQ (reference sequence). Trimming removed 5 bases from V and 4 bases from J, with 8 bases in between. This CDR3 has 13 amino acids. The chain's CDR3 is CASSQDGTGELFF. CDR3 DNA: TGTGCCAGCAGCCAAGATGGCACCGGGGAGCTGTTTTTT.

This chain links TRBV29-1 with TRBJ2-1; no clear D gene. Trimming pared 3 bases from V and 0 bases from J, leaving 9 bases between. This CDR3 is 14 amino acids long. The germline V gene has CDR1 SQVTM and CDR2 ANQGSEA. CDR3 amino acids: CSVDGLSSYNEQFF. DNA of the CDR3: TGCAGCGTTGACGGGCTGAGCTCCTACAATGAGCAGTTCTTC.

The chain recombines TRBV5-1 with TRBJ2-1, with D possibly TRBD2 on 6 matching bases. V was trimmed by 1 base and J by 1 base, leaving 15 bases between them. This CDR3 spans 17 amino acids. From germline, CDR1 is SGHRS and CDR2 YFSETQ. CDR3 in DNA: TGCGCCAGCAGCTTGTTGGTGGCGGGGAGTTCCTACAATGAGCAGTTCTTC. It is translated as CASSLLVAGSSYNEQFF.

The chain couples TRBV10-3 to TRBJ2-2; TRBD1 matches 8 bases. CDR3 length: 14 amino acids. V was pared by 10 bases and J by 9 bases, with 13 bases of the junction left unmatched. The germline CDR1 and CDR2 sequences are ENHRY and SYGVKD. CDR3 sequence (DNA): TGTGCCACCTCAGGCGGACAGGGATACAGGGAGCTGTTTTTT. This sequence encodes CATSGGQGYRELFF.

The genes are TRBV27 and TRBJ1-1; D unresolved. The CDR3 covers 17 residues. Germline CDR1 MNHEY, CDR2 SMNVEV (reference sequence). The V gene lost 0 bases and the J gene lost 0 bases, with 14 bases spanning the gap. The CDR3 region is CASSLSGKRSMNTEAFF. The DNA for the CDR3 is TGTGCCAGCAGTTTATCAGGGAAGCGGTCCATGAACACTGAAGCTTTCTTT.